This T cell receptor (beta chain) was retrieved from a study of cytomegalovirus exposure and HLA in healthy donors (dated by TCRdb to about 2017). Background for the entire study: An earlier analysis of some 600 of the donors reported approximately 300 Gb of sequence data and 100 million to 120 million unique TCR beta sequences obtained from about 179 million T cells. All discovery cohort repertoires had been generated using a single sequencing platform. The study aimed to test whether signatures of past pathogen exposure could be identified by cataloging public T cell receptors. Donor age, sex, ethnicity and CMV serostatus were collected together with the repertoire data. The study profiled the T cell repertoires of under 850 subjects by immunosequencing and related them to cytomegalovirus serostatus. Typing coverage varied by locus: roughly 629-640 donors for A, B, C, DRB1 and DQB1; approximately 560 for DQA1; more than 600 for DPA1; around 490 for DPB1. Among 398 genotyped donors of the cohort, an average of about 240,000 unique TCR beta nucleotide sequences was sequenced per donor, of which about 18% were non-productive. A few DR-DQ haplotypes were treated as single units for association and clustering because of strong linkage in the cohort. An early release that covered 500 to 800 HLA-typed donors contained about 300 gigabases of sequencing data and around 80 million unique TCR sequences. A later analysis re-analyzed previously published TCR beta repertoires from 550 to 700 donors and added high-resolution HLA genotyping to study TCR occurrence patterns. Along with the approximately 700-subject first cohort, a separate validation cohort of approximately 110 different subjects was used. Among the roughly 390 genotyped donors, around 81% belonged to the genetic ancestry cluster associated with self-reported Caucasian donors. Rather than using new phenotypic data, the later analysis identified candidate immune exposures from TCR beta sequences and from how often those sequences occurred across donors. To predict cytomegalovirus infection status, the study combined high-throughput TCR immunosequencing, statistical association of individual TCRs with disease status, and machine learning. Both class I and class II loci were covered by HLA typing, at four-digit resolution. An earlier analysis of 587 of the donors applied high-throughput TCR beta sequencing to assess whether each TCR beta V gene segment acted as functional or pseudogenic. A later genetic analysis used genome-wide SNP genotypes for about three fifths of the 666 donors, treating that subset as a discovery cohort. Paper-wide results and their limitations: In a later genetic analysis, fewer N-insertions in productive TCRs were reported among donors in an Asian-associated ancestry cluster than the approximately 670-donor mean. In a later analysis, most CMV-associated TCR beta chains were found to appear HLA-restricted, with HLA associations seemingly driven largely by CMV exposure. In vitro tests confirmed that a few of the cytomegalovirus-associated TCR beta chains recognize cytomegalovirus antigens. A group of highly shared sequence variants was considered likely to be a technical artifact of the sequencing pipeline. Only TCR beta chains were sequenced in this cohort, and the absence of alpha or paired-chain data limited detectable features. In a later analysis, HLA-associated TCR beta chains showed more clonal expansion and lower generation probabilities than non-associated chains that were equally common. Because some donors lacked HLA typing at each locus, the association tests relied only on the typed subset. Linkage disequilibrium might explain the correlated functional status among segregating V segments, but an unknown experimental factor could not be ruled out. The classifier was reported to diagnose cytomegalovirus status with high specificity and sensitivity in both the original and validation cohorts. In a later analysis, the rate of TCR association differed among HLA loci, with DRB1 alleles having the most associated TCRs and HLA-C alleles having the fewest. A total of 150 or so TCR beta chains were listed by the study as associated with cytomegalovirus. An earlier analysis of around 600 of the donors showed that most TCR beta V segments appeared in productive rearrangements either about 87% or about 30% of the time, which broadly matched IMGT annotations. According to the authors, the approach could potentially be generalized to other disease states and immunological phenotypes. In a later analysis, about 16,000 TCR beta sequences were associated with specific HLA alleles at a false discovery rate of 0.05. A further reported finding was that TCR beta sequences accurately predicted the HLA-A and HLA-B alleles for most subjects in the first cohort. Across donors, most TCR sequences were observed very rarely, whereas some public TCRs were present in many individuals. An association between a missense DCLRE1C variant and V-gene and J-gene trimming of TCR beta chains was found in a later genetic analysis and replicated in an independent cohort. According to a later analysis, parvovirus B19, influenza, CMV and Epstein-Barr virus appeared linked to several top co-occurrence clusters. Immune exposure information for the cohort was limited to CMV serostatus. Roughly 15 rarely observed V segments, including chromosome 9 orphons, were excluded from the earlier analysis of approximately 500 of the donors because counts were too low. The presence/absence analyses assumed that sequencing depth was roughly uniform across donors, and that assumption may not be true. Some IMGT-functional V segments, including TRBV6-2 and TRBV6-3, could not be told apart with the 87-base-pair reads, so those segments were excluded. When HLA alleles, especially DR and DQ, strongly co-occurred, TCR associations were difficult to assign to individual alleles.

Taken from cysteine to phenylalanine, the CDR3 has 12 residues. CDR3 DNA is the only sequence kept; it has 36 bases, read in frame from the first base. As concerns this clone: There is no known antigen for this receptor. Base qualities are missing; no much larger clone stands one base away.

Libraries were constructed by the immunoSEQ multiplex PCR assay. For the multiplex PCR, a mixture combining 60 forward primers for TCR Vbeta segments and 13 reverse primers for TCR Jbeta segments was used. The CDR3 region of rearranged TCR beta genes was amplified from genomic DNA by a multiplex PCR assay. On the Illumina HiSeq System, the amplified TCR beta libraries were sequenced as 87-base-pair reads. Regarding the original processing steps: Across the 500 to 750 repertoires, a later analysis counted some 80 million unique TCR beta chains, roughly 11 million of which were shared by at least two donors. Raw reads were error-corrected and collapsed into unique sequences with a nearest-neighbor algorithm that merged closely related sequences to remove PCR and sequencing errors. V, D and J gene segments were assigned by aligning CDR3 sequences to IMGT reference sequences. For a sequence to be retained, at least a six-nucleotide match to both a V gene segment and a J gene segment was required. A rearrangement counted as productive if the CDR3 had no stop codons and remained in frame with V and J, and every other rearrangement counted as non-productive. Following IMGT convention, CDR3 was defined as the stretch from the second conserved V-encoded cysteine up to the conserved J-encoded phenylalanine. The earlier analysis of about 500 of the donors excluded sequences that lacked an unambiguous match to a single V gene segment. An earlier analysis of several hundred of the donors called V segments functional above 56.7% productive rearrangements and segregating when the between-donor standard deviation exceeded 5%. A statistical classification framework was built to diagnose cytomegalovirus status from the catalog of TCR beta chain sequences. In a later analysis, V and J genes were assigned by comparing TCR nucleotide sequences against IMGT/GENE-DB human TR gene sequences. A later analysis assigned CDR3 sequences and most-parsimonious VDJ recombination scenarios with the TCRdist pipeline. In a later analysis, each TCR beta chain was defined by its CDR3 amino acid sequence together with its V-gene family, and reads lacking a unique V-gene family were excluded. To address suspected cross-contamination and a sequencing artifact, a later analysis removed around 590 highly shared, low-generation-probability nucleotide sequences. For each public chain, a later analysis derived a clonal expansion index from normalized ranks of inferred template counts within each repertoire. Generation probabilities in a later analysis came from a VDJ recombination model fitted to out-of-frame rearrangements, and those results were checked against IGoR. In a later analysis, TCR-TCR, TCR-HLA and TCR-CMV co-occurrence was scored with hypergeometric tests, and a repertoire-size bias correction was applied to TCR pairs. In a later analysis, false discovery rates were estimated by permuting HLA or CMV assignments 20 times. In a later analysis, co-occurring TCRs were grouped using DBSCAN, with TCRdist sequence similarity added in when clustering inside HLA-allele-positive subsets. Repertoires with fewer than 30,000 or more than 120,000 public chains, plus five repertoires with anomalous nucleotide sharing, were excluded from co-occurrence clustering. TCRdb took over this immuneACCESS table, retaining in-frame rearrangements with V and J assigned. Such tables are incomplete; in checked studies, under half of the missing clones stem from an unresolved V gene, and the remainder is unexplained. Clone size and V and J calls were adopted from that table, with D and trimming inferred from the DNA. This sample holds about 95,000 clones; 75% to 85% were observed only once. The ten largest clones represent around 3.2% of the sample.

The cohort consisted of hundreds of healthy bone marrow donors. At the time of sampling, all cohort members were nominally healthy, though unrecorded immune exposures were likely present. The donor tested CMV seropositive and was one of the 289 seropositive cohort members. Each donor provided a peripheral blood sample, and peripheral blood mononuclear cells were used for TCR beta sequencing. The Qiagen DNeasy Blood Extraction Kit was used to extract genomic DNA from the blood cell samples. The origin of this receptor is a man younger than 40 in good health and CMV-seropositive. The chain employs TRBV12-2 and TRBJ1-4; TRBD1 is taken as the D call from the table, unchecked against the DNA. TRBV12-2 is classified as a pseudogene. Source material: PBMCs. CDR3 protein: CASRLETEKLFF. Read as DNA, the sequence is TGTGCAAGTCGCTTAGAAACAGAAAAACTGTTTTTT.